This T cell receptor beta chain was sequenced during a study of T-cell memory formation after mild COVID-19 (dated by TCRdb to the early 2020s). In the study overall: TCR sequence clusters from the two donors were largely donor specific. In two donors, T-cell clones that expanded and contracted after mild COVID-19 were followed by sequencing TCRalpha and TCRbeta repertoires longitudinally. Two young, previously healthy adult volunteers made up the cohort, one male and one female.

What the authors observed across the whole study: Contracting CD4+ clones were located mainly in the CM and EM memory subsets, whereas CD8+ clones were found to be enriched in EMRA. The detection of some responding clones in pre-infection memory suggests that pre-existing cross-reactive memory T cells joined the SARS-CoV-2 response. The study covered only a couple of mild cases, and larger cohorts including severe cases with pre-infection samples were considered necessary. Clones that contracted from day 15 to 85 showed balanced CD4/CD8 phenotypes, whereas a second wave of clones that expanded from day 15 to 37 leaned towards CD4+. SARS-CoV-2 specificity was not confirmed for the second-wave clones peaking on day 37.

TCRdb names Illumina NovaSeq 6000 as the instrument used. TCRalpha and TCRbeta cDNA libraries were built by 5'RACE with constant-segment primers, adding sample barcodes and unique molecular identifiers. RNA was extracted from every sample with Trizol reagent. Library amplification was performed in two PCR steps, and a second sample barcode and Illumina TruSeq adapters were introduced in the second step. The libraries were sequenced on an Illumina NovaSeq using 2 x 150 bp paired-end reads. On the study's bioinformatics: Demultiplexing of reads and collapsing into UMI-guided consensus sequences were performed with migec v1.2.7. Using mixcr v2.1.11, UMI consensuses were aligned to TRA and TRB V and J templates and then assembled into clonotypes. Clonotypes were classified as expanded or contracted when called significant by both edgeR and NoisET, with noise models trained on biological replicates. edgeR calls used a false discovery rate-adjusted p below 0.01 and a log2 fold-change threshold of 1. As an exploratory analysis of dynamics, max-normalized trajectories of the 1000 most abundant clonotypes were examined with PCA combined with hierarchical clustering. Separately sequenced CD4+ and CD8+ repertoires were used to assign the CD4 or CD8 phenotype of responding clones. The public sequencing data were trimmed at Q25 with fastp and processed into clonotypes with MiXCR by TCRdb, which kept only in-frame beta chains. Rows are combined by CDR3 protein, so each entry shows the most common genes and DNA. These V and J calls originate from TCRdb's pipeline instead of the authors' own analysis. The sample table shows 250,000 to 300,000 distinct CDR3 sequences, and around 8% are seen once. The ten largest clones capture approximately 22% of the sample.

PBMCs were isolated by Ficoll-Paque density gradient centrifugation. Of note for this clonotype: The antigen this receptor binds is unknown. Qualities for individual bases were not recorded, and no much larger clone is one base off.

From the cysteine up to the phenylalanine, the CDR3 has a length of 12 residues. Just the 36-base CDR3 DNA is kept, in frame starting at base 1. V is pared back by 4 bases and J by 4 bases, with 10 bases lying between the germline termini. The germline V gene gives CDR1 as SQVTM and CDR2 as ANQGSEA. This sequence was found in a man aged 18-30 years who had mild COVID-19 (a few samples of this study predate the infection). The sample titles of this study are shuffled in the database, so cell type and time point are left out; the donor was told from shared clones. In this chain, TRBV29-1 is recombined with TRBJ2-5; the D segment may tentatively be TRBD1 or TRBD2, each giving 6 matched bases. Sequences were obtained from PBMCs or a T cell subset sorted from them (not recorded which). The CDR3 here reads CSVVGGGETQYF. The DNA is as follows: TGCAGCGTTGTAGGAGGGGGAGAGACCCAGTACTTC.